This TCR beta chain was recovered during a study of cytomegalovirus exposure and HLA in healthy donors. Findings and limits, study-wide: In a later analysis, TCR beta V- and J-gene trimming showed a link to a missense DCLRE1C variant.

The V segment lost 7 bases and the J segment 2 bases; nucleotides outside the gene matches: 9. This CDR3 comprises 15 residues. Germline assignment: CDR1 MNHNS and CDR2 SASEGT. With respect to this clone: The target antigen is unknown.

PCR amplification relied on 60 Vbeta primers (plus 13 Jbeta primers). TCRdb keeps only in-frame clones here, not all; method: immunoSEQ multiplex PCR. The sample yields around 160,000 clones, over 70% seen once. Sequenced sample: PBMCs. This chain links TRBV6-1 with TRBJ1-2; TRBD1 matches 8 bases. This receptor was identified in a woman in her thirties or forties in good health and CMV-seropositive. This CDR3 reads CASTINRGSNYGYTF. Here the CDR3 DNA reads TGTGCCAGCACCATTAACAGGGGGAGCAACTATGGCTACACCTTC.